This T cell receptor (beta chain) is from a study of vaccination and CD4 T cells after COVID-19 (dated by TCRdb to between 2020 and 2023). Notes on the research overall: Every convalescent patient had a positive nasal swab PCR test for SARS-CoV-2, with mild disease in under ten patients and severe disease in one. Post-vaccine blood samples were collected a median of 72 days after the second vaccine dose, ranging from roughly 12 to 250 days. The convalescent cohort included six males and four females, with two Hispanic individuals, seven Caucasians, two Asians and one multiracial person. Overlapping spike peptide pools from SARS-CoV-2 and from the common cold coronaviruses HCoV-NL63, HCoV-OC43 and HCoV-229E were used as culture stimuli. Post-COVID blood samples from convalescent patients were collected a median of about 110 days after diagnosis, with a range of 35 to 161 days. As controls, cultures received a CEFX viral epitope pool (the positive control), an HIV-1 Nef peptide pool (the negative control), or no peptide at all. In approximately ten COVID-19 convalescent patients and a few infection-naive healthy vaccine recipients, the spike-specific CD4+ TCR repertoire before mRNA vaccination was compared with the repertoire after mRNA vaccination. Three convalescent patients gave samples both early after vaccination (day 14) and late after vaccination (days 161 to 241). Participants received two doses of either the Pfizer-BioNTech BNT162b2 vaccine (n=8) or the Moderna mRNA-1273 vaccine (n=2). What the authors observed across the whole study: An increase in the median number of SARS-CoV-2-reactive clonotypes from approximately 20 after infection to 38 after vaccination was observed, but the change was not found to be significant. Of the vaccine-specific clones in convalescent patients, 304 of 307, or nearly all, reacted only to SARS-CoV-2 spike and did not cross-react with common cold coronaviruses. In convalescent patients, a median roughly 87% of post-vaccine SARS-CoV-2-reactive clones were detected only after vaccination, and vaccine-specific priming was suggested by this finding. The study included relatively few convalescent patients and did not analyze early timepoints after natural infection.

V lost 4 bases and J lost 5 bases, and the count of bases not matched to a germline gene is 6. Spanning cysteine to phenylalanine, the CDR3 consists of 14 amino acids. The sequence is cut down to CDR3 DNA, 42 bases in frame from base 1. CDR1 SGHTA and CDR2 FQGNSA are derived from the germline V gene. Read against the paper, the sample's time point label means: late sampling 161 to 241 days after vaccination in three convalescent patients. This specimen's treatment or condition label, per the study, means: approximately 9-day PBMC culture with coronavirus spike peptide pools or control peptides (ViraFEST assay). To expand antigen-specific T cells with peptide pools and then pick out the expanded clonotypes through TCR sequencing, the study relied on the ViraFEST assay. The convalescent patients' positive SARS-CoV-2 PCR tests were from March to December 2020, which was before the Alpha, Beta and Delta variants emerged in the United States. Around 2 million PBMCs per well were cultured in IMDM with roughly 5% human AB serum and 8 to 10 IU/ml IL-2, plus 10 ug/ml peptide pools. Half of the culture medium was replaced with fresh IL-2-containing medium on days 3 and 7. CD4+ T cells were isolated after around 9 days of culture through negative selection using the EasySep CD4+ T cell isolation kit. Ficoll-Paque Plus gradient centrifugation was used to isolate PBMCs from whole blood, and the isolated PBMCs were then either used fresh or cryopreserved at -140C. Culture conditions were generally each tested in triplicate wells.

To prepare the library, PCR was applied. DNA from cultured CD4+ T cells was subjected to TCR sequencing with the Oncomine TCR Beta short-read assay at the Johns Hopkins FTIC core. The QIAamp micro DNA kit was used to extract genomic DNA from the cultured CD4+ T cells. The Oncomine TCR Beta libraries from cultured CD4+ T cells were pooled using unique dual indexes and then sequenced on an Illumina iSeq 100. The paper's data handling went like this. Non-productive sequences were filtered out, and CDR3s that did not start with C, did not end with F or W, or were shorter than 7 amino acids were discarded. Antigen-specific clonotypes were identified using the MANAFEST web application through comparison of peptide-stimulated wells with reference and other culture wells. An FDR below 0.05, an odds ratio above 5, and a productive frequency above 0.1% in at least two of three replicate wells were required for clones to be considered positive. Cross-reactive clonotypes were defined as significantly expanded in both SARS-CoV-2 spike wells and at least one common cold coronavirus spike condition. Levenshtein distances (stringdist) and unrooted phylogenetic trees (ape) in R version 3.6.1 were used to assess CDR3 homology. TCRdb redid the processing of the public reads, applying fastp at Q25 and MiXCR, and retained in-frame beta chains. Records with the same CDR3 protein are collapsed into one entry carrying the most frequent genes and DNA. The V and J calls were not made by the authors but by TCRdb's processing. The sample table records roughly 19,000 distinct CDR3 sequences; approximately 40% of these occur just once. The top ten clones comprise about a sixth of the sample.

This clonotype was found a few times. The specificity of this receptor is unknown. No clone much larger than this one lies a single base away; base qualities are absent. The sequences come from CD4+ T cells from blood, cultured in vitro, collected about 7 months after SARS-CoV-2 vaccination. The chain is assembled from TRBV7-2 and TRBJ1-1; TRBD1 aligns with 8 central bases. The clonotype originates from a human donor who had recovered from COVID-19. The sequence in DNA is TGTGCCAGCAGCTACCGAACAGGGGGGACTGAAGCTTTCTTT. It translates as CASSYRTGGTEAFF.